One sample yielded the 22 T cell receptor beta chains listed below, sequenced in a study of blood T cell repertoires in COVID-19 (dated by TCRdb to between 2020 and 2021). Library creation used the immunoSEQ multiplex PCR assay. What TCRdb holds here is the immuneACCESS table cut down to in-frame rearrangements. Part of the clones is not present; checked against another copy, under half of the missing clones reflect an unresolved V gene, and the others are unexplained. Here the sample has roughly 200,000 clones; approximately 81% occur a single time. Over 15% of the sample rests with the top ten. Sequenced: PBMCs or T cells enriched from blood (not recorded which). These receptors came from a man aged 35 to 55 who had recovered from COVID-19.

The chain has TRBV29-1 and TRBJ2-7; D is ambiguous. Germline-derived CDR1 and CDR2 are SQVTM and ANQGSEA. CDR3 length: 14 residues. V was cut by 7 bases and J by 5 bases, with 21 bases left in between. CDR3 loop: CSAIFAGRSDEQYF. Written as DNA, the CDR3 is TGCAGCGCCATATTTGCTGGGCGTTCGGACGAGCAGTACTTC.

V usage is TRBV18 and J usage is TRBJ2-3, with 7 bases lining up with TRBD2. CDR3 size: 16 residues. Per germline, CDR1 KGHSH and CDR2 LQKENI. V dropped 6 bases and J dropped 0; count of bases not matched to a gene: 9. The CDR3 DNA reads TGTGCCAGCTCCCAACCCGGGGGGTTCAGCACAGATACGCAGTATTTT. This translates into CASSQPGGFSTDTQYF.

The chain is built from TRBV3-1 (or the pseudogene TRBV3-2) and TRBJ2-1; the match to TRBD2 covers 7 bases. Germline CDR1 reads LGHDT; CDR2 reads YNNKEL (reference sequence). With V trimmed by 2 bases and J by 0 bases, 19 bases remained unmatched. This CDR3 contains 21 residues. The CDR3 loop reads CASSQQYIQCTSDSSYNEQFF. The CDR3 coding sequence is TGTGCCAGCAGCCAACAATATATACAGTGCACTAGCGACAGCTCCTACAATGAGCAGTTCTTC.

This chain connects TRBV4-1 to TRBJ1-2, with a possible D match to TRBD1 (5 bases). V lost 3 bases and J 3 bases, leaving 14 bases between the germline ends. The CDR3 length is 15 residues. CDR1 and CDR2 from the germline V gene are MGHRA and YSYEKL. The DNA for the CDR3 is TGCGCCAGCAGCCACACCTTGGGGGGAGACTATGGCTACACCTTC. As protein: CASSHTLGGDYGYTF.

This clone was counted once. V is TRBV11-2 and J is TRBJ2-2; 8 bases match TRBD1. The CDR3 covers 19 residues. Per the germline V gene, CDR1 is SGHAT and CDR2 is FQNNGV. V trimming: 2 bases; J trimming: 2 bases; junction bases outside the gene matches: 13. The CDR3 DNA sequence: TGTGCCAGCAGCTTACAGGGGGCGCGAGGATGGGCTAACACCGGGGAGCTGTTTTTT. Amino acid sequence: CASSLQGARGWANTGELFF.

V and J are TRBV25-1 and TRBJ2-1; 7 nucleotides match TRBD2. CDR1 and CDR2 from the germline V gene are MGHDK and SYGVNS. This CDR3 is built from 15 residues. J was trimmed by 4 bases and V by 3 bases; bases with no gene match: 6. The DNA for the CDR3 is TGTGCCAGCAGTGAGGCGGGAGACGGGTACAATGAGCAGTTCTTC. Translating it yields CASSEAGDGYNEQFF.

The gene calls are TRBV27 and TRBJ2-1; D not resolved. Trimming took off 3 bases at V and 0 bases at J, with 3 bases between the two ends. Germline V gene lookup returns CDR1 MNHEY and CDR2 SMNVEV (reference sequence). CDR3 size: 13 residues. DNA for the CDR3: TGTGCCAGCAGTTTTATCTCCTACAATGAGCAGTTCTTC. It translates to CASSFISYNEQFF.

The V call is TRBV6-6, the J call TRBJ1-5; 7 bases fit TRBD1. The V segment lost 6 bases and the J segment 5 bases; nucleotides outside the gene matches: 10. The CDR3 runs to 15 residues. Germline V gene lookup returns CDR1 MNHNY and CDR2 SVGAGI (reference sequence). CDR3 DNA sequence: TGTGCCAGCAGGTCCGGACAGGCAACCGATCAGCCCCAGCATTTT. This codes for CASRSGQATDQPQHF.

This clone was seen a single time. The chain has TRBV19 and TRBJ1-5; no firm D call. The CDR3 is 12 residues long. In germline, CDR1 is LNHDA, CDR2 SQIVND (reference sequence). Deletions cut 5 bases from V and 3 bases from J, with 5 bases between. The CDR3 bases are TGTGCCAGTAGTCCGTTCAATCAGCCCCAGCATTTT. Protein sequence: CASSPFNQPQHF.

The gene calls are TRBV5-1 and TRBJ1-4; 7 bases agree with TRBD1. Trimming cost V 0 bases and J 3 bases; bases outside gene matches: 5. The CDR3 runs to 16 residues. Germline loops: CDR1 SGHRS, CDR2 YFSETQ. CDR3 sequence: CASSLEPGQSNEKLFF. The CDR3, as DNA: TGCGCCAGCAGCTTGGAGCCGGGACAGTCTAATGAAAAACTGTTTTTT.

The J gene is TRBJ2-7, the V gene TRBV6-5; D may be TRBD1 (6 bases). CDR1 is MNHEY, CDR2 SVGAGI, per germline. This CDR3 has 14 residues. V was shortened by 7 bases and J by 0 bases, with 13 bases between the two germline ends. This CDR3 reads CASKQGSSSYEQYF. The CDR3 bases are TGTGCCAGCAAACAGGGAAGTAGCTCCTACGAGCAGTACTTC.

This sequence joins TRBV30 and TRBJ2-7, with a weak D call TRBD1 (8 bases). CDR3 size: 18 residues. Looked up from germline, CDR1 is GTSNPN and CDR2 is SVGIG (reference sequence). Trimming stripped 2 bases from V and 6 bases from J, with 29 bases between. CDR3 amino acids: CAWSPKREPKTGEGEQYF. The CDR3 DNA follows: TGTGCCTGGAGTCCCAAACGAGAACCGAAGACAGGGGAGGGCGAGCAGTACTTC.

The rearrangement links TRBV6-5 to TRBJ1-4; TRBD1 is a possible D gene (5 bases). CDR1 and CDR2 from the germline V gene are MNHEY and SVGAGI. This CDR3 spans 14 amino acids. The V end was cut by 5 bases, the J end by 3 bases, with 10 bases between. This CDR3 reads CASSTRQSNEKLFF. For the CDR3, the DNA is TGTGCCAGCAGTACCAGACAGTCTAATGAAAAACTGTTTTTT.

The chain joins TRBV9 to TRBJ2-7; D might be TRBD1 (5 bases). V lost 2 bases and J 0 bases, leaving 9 bases between the germline ends. CDR1 and CDR2 from the germline V gene are SGDLS and YYNGEE. CDR3 length: 14 amino acids. CDR3: CASSVKDNSYEQYF. CDR3 nucleotides: TGTGCCAGCAGCGTTAAGGACAACTCCTACGAGCAGTACTTC.

This sequence joins TRBV7-8 and TRBJ1-5, with D possibly being TRBD1 (6 bases). This CDR3 comprises 15 residues. V was cut by 2 bases and J by 2 bases, with 10 bases left in between. Germline CDR1 SGHVS, CDR2 FQNEAQ. CDR3 in DNA: TGTGCCAGCAGCTTACGGGACACCCGCAATCAGCCCCAGCATTTT. Its translation is CASSLRDTRNQPQHF. The variable domain in full, with the rest retrieved from reference TRBV7-8 and TRBJ1-5, is GAGVSQSPRYKVAKRGQDVALRCDPISGHVSLFWYQQALGQGPEFLTYFQNEAQLDKSGLPSDRFFAERPEGSVSTLKIQRTQQEDSAVYLCASSLRDTRNQPQHFGDGTRLSIL.

This sequence joins TRBV4-1 and TRBJ1-1, with a tentative D call TRBD1 (6 bases). Germline lookup yields CDR1 MGHRA and CDR2 YSYEKL. The V and J ends lost 1 base and 3 bases respectively, with 12 bases between them. This CDR3 spans 15 amino acids. In nucleotides, the CDR3 is TGCGCCAGCAGCCAAGGGGAGGGGGTGGACACTGAAGCTTTCTTT. Translation: CASSQGEGVDTEAFF.

V gene TRBV14 combines with J gene TRBJ1-6, with a weak D call TRBD1 (5 bases). V lost 11 bases and J 2 bases, leaving 10 bases between the germline ends. The germline V gene encodes CDR1 SGHDN and CDR2 FVKESK. This CDR3 is 13 amino acids long. CDR3 DNA sequence: TGTGCCGTCGGGGGAGCCTATAATTCACCCCTCCACTTT. Protein product: CAVGGAYNSPLHF. Full variable domain (outside the CDR3, taken from reference TRBV14 and TRBJ1-6): EAGVTQFPSHSVIEKGQTVTLRCDPISGHDNLYWYRRVMGKEIKFLLHFVKESKQDESGMPNNRFLAERTGGTYSTLKVQPAELEDSGVYFCAVGGAYNSPLHFGNGTRLTVT.

The V gene is TRBV6-6, the J gene TRBJ2-4; TRBD1 might be the D (6 bases). The V and J ends lost 6 bases and 6 bases respectively, with 15 bases between them. The CDR3 runs 14 residues. The germline gives CDR1 MNHNY, CDR2 SVGAGI (reference sequence). CDR3 coding DNA: TGTGCCAGCAGCTTACAGGGAAAAAGAAACATTCAGTACTTC. The encoded protein is CASSLQGKRNIQYF.

The chain carries TRBV29-1 and TRBJ2-7, with 9 bases aligning to TRBD2. Trimming took 1 base from V and 1 from J; bases not matched to a gene: 5. This CDR3 has 15 amino acids. Per germline, CDR1 SQVTM and CDR2 ANQGSEA. In DNA, the CDR3 is TGCAGCGTTGAAGGGGTGCGGGAGGGATCCTACGAGCAGTACTTC. Its translation: CSVEGVREGSYEQYF.

The rearrangement uses TRBV12-3 or TRBV12-4 and TRBJ1-4, with a weak D call TRBD1 (5 bases). The germline V and J ends were trimmed by 4 bases and 8 bases, with 5 bases remaining between them. This CDR3 region has 11 residues. The CDR3 DNA reads TGTGCCAGCAGTTCAGGGGAAAAACTGTTTTTT. The encoded protein is CASSSGEKLFF.

The table lists this clone with a few counts. This chain joins TRBV30 and TRBJ1-2; 8 positions match TRBD1. Germline-derived CDR1 and CDR2 are GTSNPN and SVGIG (reference sequence). V was pared by 5 bases and J by 8 bases, with 7 bases of the junction left unmatched. The CDR3 is 12 amino acids. The CDR3 DNA sequence: TGTGCCTGGGGACAGGGCGCCTCGGGCTACACCTTC. It encodes CAWGQGASGYTF.

A word on this clone: In the same sample, other DNA sequences code for this CDR3. The chain combines TRBV10-3 with TRBJ1-1, with 7 positions matching TRBD1. There are 14 residues in the CDR3. V trimming: 6 bases; J trimming: 1 base; junction bases outside the gene matches: 5. From germline, CDR1 is ENHRY and CDR2 SYGVKD. The CDR3 protein is CAIRLDRANTEAFF. CDR3 nucleotides: TGTGCCATCAGATTAGACAGGGCGAACACTGAAGCTTTCTTT.